These T cell receptor beta chains were read from a single sample in a study of T cells in Graves' hyperthyroidism and ophthalmopathy. Each CDR3 protein is one row after TCRdb ran MiXCR on the multiplex PCR reads. This sample carries under 400,000 distinct CDR3 sequences, around 17% of them seen once, and the ten largest clones take around 34%. Sequencing input: blood. These receptor sequences come from a man aged 25-45 years with Graves' hyperthyroidism. The CDR3 runs from the conserved cysteine through the conserved F or W. A D gene is named only where the DNA matches it firmly. For some rows the clone size is stated as once, few or many, or as a class when expanded; others skip it.

J,V,size,D,DNA,CDR3
TRBJ2-5,TRBV12-5,many,TRBD2,TGTGCTAGTGGTCTCGGGACTAGCGGGAGTATAACAACCCAGTACTTC,CASGLGTSGSITTQYF
TRBJ2-2,TRBV12-3/TRBV12-4,few,TRBD1,TGTGCCAGCAGTCCGCCGGACAGGGGGCCTGGGGAGCTGTTTTTT,CASSPPDRGPGELFF
TRBJ2-1,TRBV28,many,NA,TGTGCCGGAGGGCTGGAAGGTGAGCAGTTCTTC,CAGGLEGEQFF
TRBJ1-4,TRBV29-1,NA,NA,TGCAGCGTTGGGACGTCCCCTAATGAAAAACTGTTTTTT,CSVGTSPNEKLFF
TRBJ2-3,TRBV27,NA,TRBD2,TGTGCCGTCAGATCCGGGAGGCCAGAGGCAGATACGCAGTATTTT,CAVRSGRPEADTQYF
TRBJ1-5,TRBV5-1,NA,NA,TGCGCCAGCAGCCTCGGGGCCCCCAATCAGCCCCAGCATTTT,CASSLGAPNQPQHF
TRBJ2-1,TRBV5-1,NA,NA,TGCGCCAGCAGCTTGACCGGGAGAAGTGAGCAGTTCTTC,CASSLTGRSEQFF
TRBJ2-5,TRBV24-1,few,NA,TGTGCCACCAGTGATTTGCCCGGGGAGACCCAGTACTTC,CATSDLPGETQYF
TRBJ2-3,TRBV4-1,NA,TRBD2,TGCGCCAGCAGCCAAGGTCCCGGCGGGAGTATAACAGATACGCAGTATTTT,CASSQGPGGSITDTQYF
TRBJ1-4,TRBV29-1,NA,NA,TGCAGCGTTGGCCCGGAGGGGCATGAAGAACTGTTTTTT,CSVGPEGHEELFF
TRBJ2-6,TRBV5-4,NA,NA,TGTGCCACCTCCACGGGACAAGGGTACTCTGGGGCCAACGTCCTGACTTTC,CATSTGQGYSGANVLTF
TRBJ2-3,TRBV5-1,many,NA,TGCGCCAGCAGCTTGGAACCTTGGGGCACAGATACGCAGTATTTT,CASSLEPWGTDTQYF
TRBJ2-1,TRBV12-3/TRBV12-4,many,TRBD1,TGTGCCAGCAGTTTAGCAGGGGGCGTTGGGTTTGGGCAGTTCTTC,CASSLAGGVGFGQFF
TRBJ1-5,TRBV20-1,NA,NA,TGCAGTGCTAGAGATCCAGGGAATCAGCCCCAGCATTTT,CSARDPGNQPQHF
TRBJ2-3,TRBV20-1,NA,NA,TGCCCCCCCGGGAAAGGGAGCACAGATACGCAGTATTTT,CPPGKGSTDTQYF
TRBJ2-3,TRBV6-1,NA,NA,TGTGCCAGCAGTTCGGGAGAAGGCACAGATACGCAGTATTTT,CASSSGEGTDTQYF
TRBJ2-2,TRBV7-9,NA,NA,TGTGCCAGCAGCTTAGGGTCAGTAAACACCGGGGAGCTGTTTTTT,CASSLGSVNTGELFF
TRBJ1-5,TRBV6-1,many,TRBD1,TGTGCCAGCAGCCTGGACAGGGGAAGCAATCAGCCCCAGCATTTT,CASSLDRGSNQPQHF
TRBJ1-1,TRBV24-1,NA,TRBD1,TGTGCCACCAGTGATTCGGCCAGGGGGGCGAGCACTGAAGCTTTCTTT,CATSDSARGASTEAFF
TRBJ2-5,TRBV28,many,TRBD1,TGTGCCAGCAGCAAGGGGACAGAAGAGACCCAGTACTTC,CASSKGTEETQYF
TRBJ1-2,TRBV12-3/TRBV12-4,many,NA,TGTGCCAGCAGTTTGAGGTTTTTTCAGGGGCCCGGTGATGGCTACACCTTC,CASSLRFFQGPGDGYTF
TRBJ1-4,TRBV18,NA,TRBD1,TGTGCCAGCTCAAGGGACAGTAATGAAAAACTGTTTTTT,CASSRDSNEKLFF
TRBJ2-1,TRBV5-6,NA,TRBD2,TGTGCCAGCAGCTCGCCGGGACTAGCGGAGGTGTCCTACTACAATGAGCAGTTCTTC,CASSSPGLAEVSYYNEQFF
TRBJ2-2,TRBV5-6,NA,NA,TGTGCCAGCAGCTTGGTAGCGGTAAACACCGGGGAGCTGTTTTTT,CASSLVAVNTGELFF
TRBJ2-1,TRBV30,many,TRBD2,TGTGCCTGGACCGGTCACAGTCAACGGGGGGATGAGCAGTTCTTC,CAWTGHSQRGDEQFF
TRBJ2-3,TRBV2,NA,NA,TGTGCCACCGTCAGGGGGGGGCAGGCGACAGATACGCAGTATTTT,CATVRGGQATDTQYF
TRBJ2-1,TRBV2,many,NA,TGTGCCAGCACCCTTAACCCGAGCTCCTACAATGAGCAGTTCTTC,CASTLNPSSYNEQFF
TRBJ2-1,TRBV20-1,NA,TRBD2,TGCAGTGCTAGAGTGCAGTTCGGGAGGGCGGGCAATGAGCAGTTCTTC,CSARVQFGRAGNEQFF
TRBJ2-1,TRBV24-1,NA,NA,TGTGCCACCAGGGAACAAGGAGGAGCCGCTGAGCAGTTCTTC,CATREQGGAAEQFF
TRBJ2-7,TRBV4-2,NA,TRBD1,TGTGCCAGCAGCCCGGGAGGACAGGGGGCTCTTTACGAGCAGTACTTC,CASSPGGQGALYEQYF
TRBJ2-1,TRBV15,many,TRBD2,TGTGCCACCAGCAGAGACGGGACTAGCTCGTGGGAGCAGTTCTTC,CATSRDGTSSWEQFF
TRBJ2-1,TRBV5-5,many,TRBD2,TGTGCCAGCAGCTTGGGTCCAGCGGGAGCCAATGAGCAGTTCTTC,CASSLGPAGANEQFF
TRBJ2-5,TRBV20-1,NA,NA,TGCAGTGCTAGGGACCGCTATCGGGAGACCCAGTACTTC,CSARDRYRETQYF
TRBJ2-7,TRBV20-1,many,NA,TGCAGTTTAAGTGATAGTGGGAGCGAGCAGTACTTC,CSLSDSGSEQYF
TRBJ2-3,TRBV11-2,many,NA,TGTGCCAGCAGCTTAGCGGCTAGCACAGATACGCAGTATTTT,CASSLAASTDTQYF
TRBJ2-1,TRBV19,few,NA,TGTGCCAGTAGTATAATGAGGAACAATGAGCAGTTCTTC,CASSIMRNNEQFF
TRBJ1-1,TRBV20-1,many,TRBD1,TGCAGTGCAAGGGGACAGACGAACACTGAAGCTTTCTTT,CSARGQTNTEAFF
TRBJ1-5,TRBV11-2,few,NA,TGTGCCAGCAGCTTATTTCTGGGGCCCAATCAGCCCCAGCATTTT,CASSLFLGPNQPQHF
TRBJ2-2,TRBV11-2,few,TRBD2,TGTGCCAGCAGCCTTGGGTTAGGGACTAGCAACACCGGGGAGCTGTTTTTT,CASSLGLGTSNTGELFF
TRBJ2-3,TRBV30,many,TRBD2,TGTGCCTGGGGAGTTAGCGGGAGAACAGATACGCAGTATTTT,CAWGVSGRTDTQYF
TRBJ1-2,TRBV2,many,NA,TGTGCCACCCAGACGGTCGTTGGGGCAGGGCATACCTTC,CATQTVVGAGHTF
TRBJ1-5,TRBV5-8,few,NA,TGTGCCAGCAGCGGCCGGGCGGGGGTATTTCAGCCCCAGCATTTT,CASSGRAGVFQPQHF
TRBJ2-7,TRBV2,few,NA,TGTGCCAGCAGTGAGCCGGGAACGGGGTACGAGCAGTACTTC,CASSEPGTGYEQYF
TRBJ2-7,TRBV4-1,many,NA,TGCGCCAGCGACGGCTCCTACGAGCAGTACTTC,CASDGSYEQYF
TRBJ2-2,TRBV20-1,many,NA,TGCAGTGCCCTACTAGGGGGTGGCAGGGGGGAGCTGTTTTTT,CSALLGGGRGELFF
TRBJ1-5,TRBV6-1,many,NA,TGTGCCAGCAGTGAAAGTAGCAATCAGCCCCAGCATTTT,CASSESSNQPQHF
TRBJ1-1,TRBV2,many,NA,TGTGCCAGCAGTGAGGTAGCTGAAGCTTTCTTT,CASSEVAEAFF
TRBJ2-7,TRBV3-1,many,NA,TGTGCCAGCAGCCAAGAGCCAGCGACGTACTACGAGCAGTACTTC,CASSQEPATYYEQYF